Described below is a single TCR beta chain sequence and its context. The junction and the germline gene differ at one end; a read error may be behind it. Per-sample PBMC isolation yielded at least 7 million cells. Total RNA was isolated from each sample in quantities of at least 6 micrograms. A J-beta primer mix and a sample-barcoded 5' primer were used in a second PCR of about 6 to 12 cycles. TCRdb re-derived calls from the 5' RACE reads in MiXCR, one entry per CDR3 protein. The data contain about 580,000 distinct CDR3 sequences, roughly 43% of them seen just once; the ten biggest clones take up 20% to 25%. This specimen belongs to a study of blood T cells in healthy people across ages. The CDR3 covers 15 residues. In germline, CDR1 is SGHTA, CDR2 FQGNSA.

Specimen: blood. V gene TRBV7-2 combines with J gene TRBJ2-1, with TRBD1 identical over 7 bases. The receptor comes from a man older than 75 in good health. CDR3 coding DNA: TGTGCCAGCAGCTTAGCGGGACAGCCTTACAGTGAGCAGTTCTTC. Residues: CASSLAGQPYSEQFF.